This T cell receptor beta chain comes out of a study of T-cell reconstitution after alpha-beta-depleted transplantation in children. A few counts support this clonotype. Its cognate antigen is unknown. The V and J ends lost 4 bases and 0 bases respectively, with 11 bases between them. The CDR3 loop spans 15 amino acids. Per germline, CDR1 SGHDT and CDR2 YYEEEE. Study outcomes and limitations: As was reported, about two months after transplant, alpha-beta T cells came from several hundred expanded graft clones.

It was with unique molecular identifiers that the TCRbeta library was prepared. TCRdb itself ran the PCR reads through MiXCR, one entry per CDR3 protein. The sample yields fewer than 750,000 distinct CDR3 sequences, roughly 27% seen once. This sequence was found in a boy younger than two with Wiskott-Aldrich syndrome, due to receive a stem cell transplant. V is TRBV5-6 and J is TRBJ2-1, with D hard to call. The specimen comprised PBMCs, sampled before TCRalphabeta/CD19-depleted stem cell transplant. In nucleotides, the CDR3 is TGTGCCAGCAGCATGACGCGTAGCTCCTACAATGAGCAGTTCTTC. Its translation: CASSMTRSSYNEQFF.